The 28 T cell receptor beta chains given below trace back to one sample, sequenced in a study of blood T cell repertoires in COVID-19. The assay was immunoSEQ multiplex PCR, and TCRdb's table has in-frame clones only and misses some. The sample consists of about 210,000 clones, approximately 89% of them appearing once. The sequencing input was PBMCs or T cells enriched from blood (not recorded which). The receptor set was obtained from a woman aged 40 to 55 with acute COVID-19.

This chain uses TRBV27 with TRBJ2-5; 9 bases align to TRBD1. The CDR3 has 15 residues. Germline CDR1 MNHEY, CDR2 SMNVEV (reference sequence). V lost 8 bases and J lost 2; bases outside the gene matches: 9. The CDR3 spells CASREAGTGQETQYF. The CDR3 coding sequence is TGTGCCAGCCGCGAAGCGGGGACAGGGCAAGAGACCCAGTACTTC.

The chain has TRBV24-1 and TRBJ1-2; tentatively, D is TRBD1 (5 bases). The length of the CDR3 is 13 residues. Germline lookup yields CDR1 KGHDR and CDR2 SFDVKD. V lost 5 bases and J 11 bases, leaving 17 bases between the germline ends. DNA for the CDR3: TGTGCCACCAGTGCCGCAGGGAGGTCCCCGTACACCTTC. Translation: CATSAAGRSPYTF.

CDR3 in amino acids: CASSSTGTRNTDTQYF. The CDR3 nucleotides are TGTGCCAGCAGCTCAACCGGGACTAGGAATACAGATACGCAGTATTTT. This chain links TRBV11-3 with TRBJ2-3; 8 nucleotides align to TRBD2. CDR1 is SGHNT and CDR2 is YENEEA in the germline V gene. With V trimmed by 4 bases and J by 3 bases, 9 bases remained unmatched. CDR3 length: 16 residues.

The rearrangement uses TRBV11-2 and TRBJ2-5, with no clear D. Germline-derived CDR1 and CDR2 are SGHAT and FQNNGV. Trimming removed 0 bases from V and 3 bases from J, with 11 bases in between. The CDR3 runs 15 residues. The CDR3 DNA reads TGTGCCAGCAGCTTAGATCCTGGCCATAAAGAGACCCAGTACTTC. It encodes CASSLDPGHKETQYF.

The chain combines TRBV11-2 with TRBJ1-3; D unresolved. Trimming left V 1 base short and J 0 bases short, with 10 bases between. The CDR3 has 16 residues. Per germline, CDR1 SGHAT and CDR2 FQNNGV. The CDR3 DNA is TGTGCCAGCAGCTTAGCGGCAGGATACTCTGGAAACACCATATATTTT. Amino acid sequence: CASSLAAGYSGNTIYF.

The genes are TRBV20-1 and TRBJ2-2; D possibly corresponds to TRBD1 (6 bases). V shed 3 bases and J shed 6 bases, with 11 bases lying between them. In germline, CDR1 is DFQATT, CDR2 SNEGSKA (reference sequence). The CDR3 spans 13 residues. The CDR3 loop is CSASFGGPGELFF. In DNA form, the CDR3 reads TGCAGTGCTAGTTTTGGGGGCCCCGGGGAGCTGTTTTTT.

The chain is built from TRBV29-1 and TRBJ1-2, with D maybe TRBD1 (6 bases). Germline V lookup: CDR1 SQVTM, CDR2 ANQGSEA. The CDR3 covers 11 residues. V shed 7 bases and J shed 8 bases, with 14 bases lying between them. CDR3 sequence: CSASGGGGYTF. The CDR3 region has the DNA TGCAGCGCCTCTGGTGGGGGCGGCTACACCTTC.

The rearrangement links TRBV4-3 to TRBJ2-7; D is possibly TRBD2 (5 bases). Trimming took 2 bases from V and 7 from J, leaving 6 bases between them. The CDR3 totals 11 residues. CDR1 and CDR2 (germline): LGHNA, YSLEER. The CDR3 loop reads CASSQSGEQYF. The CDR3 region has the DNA TGCGCCAGCAGCCAATCGGGGGAGCAGTACTTC.

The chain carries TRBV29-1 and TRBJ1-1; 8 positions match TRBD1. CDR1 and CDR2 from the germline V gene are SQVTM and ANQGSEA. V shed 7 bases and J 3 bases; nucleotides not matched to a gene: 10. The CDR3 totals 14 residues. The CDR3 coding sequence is TGCAGCGCCTTTCAGACAGGGGATGACACTGAAGCTTTCTTT. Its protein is CSAFQTGDDTEAFF. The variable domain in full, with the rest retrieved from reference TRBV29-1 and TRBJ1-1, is SAVISQKPSRDICQRGTSLTIQCQVDSQVTMMFWYRQQPGQSLTLIATANQGSEATYESGFVIDKFPISRPNLTFSTLTVSNMSPEDSSIYLCSAFQTGDDTEAFFGQGTRLTVV.

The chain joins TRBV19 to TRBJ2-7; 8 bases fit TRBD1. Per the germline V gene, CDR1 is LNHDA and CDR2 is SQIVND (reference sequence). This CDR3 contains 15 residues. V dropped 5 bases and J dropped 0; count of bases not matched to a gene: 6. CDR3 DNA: TGTGCCAGTAGTCCCGGGACAGGAGACTCCTACGAGCAGTACGTC. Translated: CASSPGTGDSYEQYV.

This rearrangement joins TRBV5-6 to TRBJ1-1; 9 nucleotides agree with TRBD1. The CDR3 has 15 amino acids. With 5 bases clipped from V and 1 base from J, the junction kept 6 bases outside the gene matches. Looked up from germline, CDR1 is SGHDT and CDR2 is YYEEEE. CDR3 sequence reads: CASRQTGGANTEAFF. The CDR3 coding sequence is TGTGCCAGCAGGCAGACAGGGGGAGCGAACACTGAAGCTTTCTTT.

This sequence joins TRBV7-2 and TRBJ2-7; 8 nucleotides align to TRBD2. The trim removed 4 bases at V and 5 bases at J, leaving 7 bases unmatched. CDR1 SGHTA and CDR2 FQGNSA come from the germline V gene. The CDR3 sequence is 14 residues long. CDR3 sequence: CASSSQREPHEQYV. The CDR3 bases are TGTGCCAGCAGCTCACAGCGGGAGCCCCACGAGCAGTACGTC.

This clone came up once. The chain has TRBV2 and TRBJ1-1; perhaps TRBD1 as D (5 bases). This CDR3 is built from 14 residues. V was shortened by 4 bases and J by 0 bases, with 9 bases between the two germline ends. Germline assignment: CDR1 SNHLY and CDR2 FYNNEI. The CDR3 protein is CASSAQAMNTEAFF. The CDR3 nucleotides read TGTGCCAGCAGTGCACAGGCGATGAACACTGAAGCTTTCTTT.

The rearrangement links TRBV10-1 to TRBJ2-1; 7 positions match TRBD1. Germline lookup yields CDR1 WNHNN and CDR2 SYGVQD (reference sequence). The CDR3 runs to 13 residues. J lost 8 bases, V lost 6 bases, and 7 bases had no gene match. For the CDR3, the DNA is TGCGCCAGCAGCAATCAAGGGGGCCATGAGCAGTTCTTC. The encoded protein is CASSNQGGHEQFF.

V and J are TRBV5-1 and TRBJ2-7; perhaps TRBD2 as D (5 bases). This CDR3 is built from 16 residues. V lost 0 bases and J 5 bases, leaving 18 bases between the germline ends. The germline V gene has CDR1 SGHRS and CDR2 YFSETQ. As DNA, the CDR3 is TGCGCCAGCAGCTTGGGCTCGAGGGCCAACATTAACGAGCAGTACTTC. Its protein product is CASSLGSRANINEQYF.

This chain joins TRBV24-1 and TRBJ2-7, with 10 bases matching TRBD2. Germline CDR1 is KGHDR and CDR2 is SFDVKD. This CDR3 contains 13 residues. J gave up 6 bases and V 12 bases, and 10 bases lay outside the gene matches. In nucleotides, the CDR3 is TGTGCCGCCGCCGCCGTAGCGGGAGGCGAGCAGTACGTC. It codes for CAAAAVAGGEQYV.

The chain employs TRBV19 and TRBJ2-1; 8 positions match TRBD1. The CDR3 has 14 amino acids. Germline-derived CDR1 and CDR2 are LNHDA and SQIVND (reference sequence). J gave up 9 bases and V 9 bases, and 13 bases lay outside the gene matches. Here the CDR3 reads CASNDRGGFGEQFF. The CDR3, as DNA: TGTGCCAGCAACGACAGGGGAGGATTTGGTGAGCAGTTCTTC. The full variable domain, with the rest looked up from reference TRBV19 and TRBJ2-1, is DGGITQSPKYLFRKEGQNVTLSCEQNLNHDAMYWYRQDPGQGLRLIYYSQIVNDFQKGDIAEGYSVSREKKESFPLTVTSAQKNPTAFYLCASNDRGGFGEQFFGPGTRLTVL.

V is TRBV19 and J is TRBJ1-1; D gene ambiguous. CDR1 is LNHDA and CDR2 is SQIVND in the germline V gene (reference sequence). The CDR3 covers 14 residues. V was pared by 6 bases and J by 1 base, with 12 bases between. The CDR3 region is CASRSLPRNTEAFF. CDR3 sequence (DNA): TGTGCCAGTAGGAGCCTTCCTCGGAACACTGAAGCTTTCTTT.

The CDR3 coding sequence is TGTGCTAGTGGTTTGGTTGGAGGGGGCCACACTGAAGCTTTCTTT. It translates to CASGLVGGGHTEAFF. The chain joins TRBV12-5 to TRBJ1-1; TRBD1 matches 7 bases. CDR3 length: 15 amino acids. Germline V gene lookup returns CDR1 LGHNT and CDR2 FRNRAP. After removal of 0 bases from V and 3 bases from J, the junction contained 4 bases not matched to a gene.

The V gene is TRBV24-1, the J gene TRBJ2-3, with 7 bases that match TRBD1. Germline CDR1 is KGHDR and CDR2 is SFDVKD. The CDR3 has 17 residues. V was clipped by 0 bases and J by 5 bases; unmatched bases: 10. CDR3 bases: TGTGCCACCAGTGATTTGGGACGTTCCGCAGGGGGAGATACGCAGTATTTT. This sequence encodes CATSDLGRSAGGDTQYF.

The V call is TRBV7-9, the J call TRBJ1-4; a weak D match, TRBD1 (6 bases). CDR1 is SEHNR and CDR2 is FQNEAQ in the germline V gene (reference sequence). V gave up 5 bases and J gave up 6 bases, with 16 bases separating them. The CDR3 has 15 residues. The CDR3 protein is CASSPLRDTHEKLFF. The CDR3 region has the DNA TGTGCCAGCAGCCCCCTCCGGGACACCCATGAAAAACTGTTTTTT.

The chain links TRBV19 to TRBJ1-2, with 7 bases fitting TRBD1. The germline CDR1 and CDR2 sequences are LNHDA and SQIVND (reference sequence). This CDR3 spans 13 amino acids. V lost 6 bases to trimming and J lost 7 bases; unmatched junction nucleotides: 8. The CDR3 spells CASRIDRVAGYTF. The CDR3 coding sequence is TGTGCCAGTAGGATTGACAGGGTTGCTGGCTACACCTTC.

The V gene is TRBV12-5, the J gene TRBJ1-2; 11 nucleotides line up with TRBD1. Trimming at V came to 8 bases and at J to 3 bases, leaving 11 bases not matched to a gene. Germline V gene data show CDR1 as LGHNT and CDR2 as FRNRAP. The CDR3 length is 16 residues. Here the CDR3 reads CASSEDRGLAYYGYTF. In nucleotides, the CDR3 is TGTGCTAGTTCGGAGGACAGGGGGCTTGCATACTATGGCTACACCTTC.

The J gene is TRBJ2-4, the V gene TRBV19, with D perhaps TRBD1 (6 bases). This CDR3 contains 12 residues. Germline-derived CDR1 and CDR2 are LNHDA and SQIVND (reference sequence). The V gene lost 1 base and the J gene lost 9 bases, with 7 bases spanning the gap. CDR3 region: CASSIGGGIQYF. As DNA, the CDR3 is TGTGCCAGTAGTATAGGAGGGGGCATTCAGTACTTC.

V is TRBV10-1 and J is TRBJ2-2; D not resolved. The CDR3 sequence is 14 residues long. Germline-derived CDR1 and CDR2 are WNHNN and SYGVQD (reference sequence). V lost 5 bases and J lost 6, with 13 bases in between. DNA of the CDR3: TGCGCCAGCAGTAGTCAGAATGAGGCCGGGGAGCTGTTTTTT. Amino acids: CASSSQNEAGELFF.

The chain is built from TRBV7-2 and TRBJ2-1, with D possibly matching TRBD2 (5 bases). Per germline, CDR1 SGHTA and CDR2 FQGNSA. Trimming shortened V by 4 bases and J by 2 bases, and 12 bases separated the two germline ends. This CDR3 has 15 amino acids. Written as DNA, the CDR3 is TGTGCCAGCAGCTCAGACCCCGGGGCCTACAATGAGCAGTTCTTC. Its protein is CASSSDPGAYNEQFF.

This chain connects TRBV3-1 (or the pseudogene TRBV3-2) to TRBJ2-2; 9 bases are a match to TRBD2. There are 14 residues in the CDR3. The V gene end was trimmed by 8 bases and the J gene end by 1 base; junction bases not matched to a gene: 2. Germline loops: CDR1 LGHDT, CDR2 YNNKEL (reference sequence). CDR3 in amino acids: CASAAGGNTGELFF. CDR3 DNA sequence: TGTGCCAGCGCAGCGGGGGGGAACACCGGGGAGCTGTTTTTT.

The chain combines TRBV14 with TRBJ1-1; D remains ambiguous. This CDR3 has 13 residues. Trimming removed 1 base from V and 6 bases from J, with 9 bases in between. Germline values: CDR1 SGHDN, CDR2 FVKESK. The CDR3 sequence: CASSQAWRAEAFF. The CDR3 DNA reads TGTGCCAGCAGCCAAGCCTGGCGGGCTGAAGCTTTCTTT.